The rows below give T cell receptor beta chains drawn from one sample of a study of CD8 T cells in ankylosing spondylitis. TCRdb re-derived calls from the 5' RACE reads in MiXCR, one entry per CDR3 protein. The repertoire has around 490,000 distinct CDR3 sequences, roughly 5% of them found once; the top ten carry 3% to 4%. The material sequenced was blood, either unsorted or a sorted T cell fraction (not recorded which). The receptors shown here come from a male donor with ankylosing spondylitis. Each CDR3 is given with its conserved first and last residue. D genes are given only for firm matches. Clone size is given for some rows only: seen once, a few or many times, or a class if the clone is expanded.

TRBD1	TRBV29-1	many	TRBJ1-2	CSVVSRGGYGYTF	TGCAGCGTTGTCAGCAGGGGGGGGTATGGCTACACCTTC
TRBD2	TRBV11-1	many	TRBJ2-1	CASSQKFKRASGREFDEQFF	TGTGCCAGCAGCCAAAAATTCAAAAGGGCTAGCGGGAGGGAGTTCGATGAGCAGTTCTTC
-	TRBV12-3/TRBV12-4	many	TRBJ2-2	CASSRPRGDVPGELFF	TGTGCCAGCAGCCGTCCCAGGGGGGACGTCCCCGGGGAGCTGTTTTTT
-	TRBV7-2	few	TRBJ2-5	CASSLRRAQYF	TGTGCCAGCAGCTTAAGGCGGGCCCAGTACTTC
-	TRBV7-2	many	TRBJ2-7	CASSRPGDSYEQYF	TGTGCCAGCAGCCGTCCAGGGGACTCCTACGAGCAGTACTTC
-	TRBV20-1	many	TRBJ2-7	CSARDGPYEQYF	TGCAGTGCGAGGGACGGCCCCTACGAGCAGTACTTC
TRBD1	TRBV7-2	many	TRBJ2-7	CASSAVVIGQGFHEQYF	TGTGCCAGCAGCGCCGTCGTTATAGGACAGGGGTTTCACGAGCAGTACTTC
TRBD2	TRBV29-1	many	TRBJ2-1	CSVAGGRAYNEQFF	TGCAGCGTTGCTGGGGGGAGGGCCTACAATGAGCAGTTCTTC
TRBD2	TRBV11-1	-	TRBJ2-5	CASSLLRLAGDLQETQYF	TGTGCCAGCAGCTTACTCCGACTAGCGGGCGACCTCCAAGAGACCCAGTACTTC
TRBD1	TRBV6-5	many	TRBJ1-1	CASSYQGQDEAFF	TGTGCCAGCAGTTACCAGGGACAGGATGAAGCTTTCTTT
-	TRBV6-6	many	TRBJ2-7	CASRRERGYEQYF	TGTGCCAGCAGACGGGAGAGAGGGTACGAGCAGTACTTC
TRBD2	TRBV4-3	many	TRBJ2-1	CASSQITGSGGENNEQFF	TGCGCCAGCAGCCAAATAACGGGTAGCGGGGGGGAGAACAATGAGCAGTTCTTC
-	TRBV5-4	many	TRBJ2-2	CASRRVAGELFF	TGTGCCAGCAGGAGGGTGGCCGGGGAGCTGTTTTTT
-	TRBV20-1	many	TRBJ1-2	CSVKTASLGYTF	TGCAGTGTTAAGACAGCTTCGCTTGGCTACACCTTC
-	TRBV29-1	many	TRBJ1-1	CSVEQQGPEAFF	TGCAGCGTTGAACAACAGGGCCCTGAAGCTTTCTTT
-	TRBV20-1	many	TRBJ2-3	CSANGRGTDTQYF	TGCAGTGCTAATGGACGGGGCACAGATACGCAGTATTTT
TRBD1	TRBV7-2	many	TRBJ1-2	CASSPWTGQYGYTF	TGTGCCAGCAGCCCCTGGACAGGGCAATATGGCTACACCTTC
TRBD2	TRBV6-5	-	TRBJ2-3	CASSYTSGSTDTQYF	TGTGCCAGCAGTTACACTAGCGGGAGCACAGATACGCAGTATTTT
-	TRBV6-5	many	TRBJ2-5	CASSYQPGTPQETQYF	TGTGCCAGCAGTTACCAACCCGGGACTCCACAAGAGACCCAGTACTTC
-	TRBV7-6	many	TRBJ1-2	CASSPRARLDYGYTF	TGTGCCAGCAGCCCTCGGGCTAGGTTGGACTATGGCTACACCTTC
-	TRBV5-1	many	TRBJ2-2	CASSGGSTNTGELFF	TGCGCCAGCAGTGGAGGGTCAACGAACACCGGGGAGCTGTTTTTT
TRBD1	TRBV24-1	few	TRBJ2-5	CATSPAGRGLYRQETQYF	TGTGCCACCAGCCCCGCCGGCAGGGGGCTTTACCGCCAAGAGACCCAGTACTTC
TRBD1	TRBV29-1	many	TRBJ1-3	CSVIQGPGNTIYF	TGCAGCGTCATACAGGGGCCCGGAAACACCATATATTTT
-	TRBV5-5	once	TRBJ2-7	CASGFGLVLSYEQYF	TGTGCCAGCGGCTTTGGGCTAGTTCTGTCCTACGAGCAGTACTTC
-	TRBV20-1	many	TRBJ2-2	CSARLTTNTGELFF	TGCAGTGCTAGACTAACGACGAACACCGGGGAGCTGTTTTTT
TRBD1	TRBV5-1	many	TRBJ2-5	CASSWGTGKETQYF	TGCGCCAGCAGCTGGGGGACAGGGAAAGAGACCCAGTACTTC
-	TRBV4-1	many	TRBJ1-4	CASSQGNGKELNEKLFF	TGCGCCAGCAGCCAAGGGAACGGGAAGGAACTTAATGAAAAACTGTTTTTT
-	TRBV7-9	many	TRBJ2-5	CASSFDKLAGETQYF	TGTGCCAGCAGCTTCGACAAACTAGCAGGAGAGACCCAGTACTTC
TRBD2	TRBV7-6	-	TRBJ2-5	CASSSDAGGLETQYF	TGTGCCAGCAGCTCCGACGCGGGGGGGCTGGAGACCCAGTACTTC
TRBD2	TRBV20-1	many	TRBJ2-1	CSARVGTSGSKGQFF	TGCAGTGCTAGAGTCGGGACTAGCGGGAGCAAGGGGCAGTTCTTC
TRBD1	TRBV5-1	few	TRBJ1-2	CASSLASGQDYGYTF	TGCGCCAGCAGCTTGGCTAGCGGACAGGACTATGGCTACACCTTC
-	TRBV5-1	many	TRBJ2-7	CASSLGQEEEEQYF	TGCGCCAGCAGCTTGGGACAGGAAGAAGAAGAGCAGTACTTC
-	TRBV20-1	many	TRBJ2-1	CSASPKGGRAYNEQFF	TGCAGTGCTAGTCCCAAGGGGGGCCGCGCCTACAATGAGCAGTTCTTC
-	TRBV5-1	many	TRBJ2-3	CASSLDGTPDTQYF	TGCGCCAGCAGCTTGGATGGAACCCCAGATACGCAGTATTTT
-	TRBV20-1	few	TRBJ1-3	CSARLPSGNTIYF	TGCAGTGCTAGGTTGCCCTCTGGAAACACCATATATTTT
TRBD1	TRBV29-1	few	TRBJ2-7	CSGLIWDRGSHEQYF	TGCAGCGGACTAATATGGGACAGGGGATCGCACGAGCAGTACTTC
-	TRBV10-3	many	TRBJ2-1	CAISSQGEYNEQFF	TGTGCCATCAGCAGTCAGGGAGAGTACAATGAGCAGTTCTTC
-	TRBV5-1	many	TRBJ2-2	CASSEGTGTGELFF	TGCGCCAGCAGTGAGGGGACTGGGACCGGGGAGCTGTTTTTT
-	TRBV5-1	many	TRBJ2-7	CASSPGLFRDEQYF	TGCGCCAGCAGCCCGGGACTCTTTCGGGACGAGCAGTACTTC
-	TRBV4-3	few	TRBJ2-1	CASSQEWLASYNEQFF	TGCGCCAGCAGCCAAGAGTGGCTAGCGAGCTACAATGAGCAGTTCTTC
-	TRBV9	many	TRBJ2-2	CASSVQVSSTGELFF	TGTGCCAGCAGCGTACAAGTTTCGAGCACCGGGGAGCTGTTTTTT
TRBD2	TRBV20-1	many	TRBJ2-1	CSARVAGGRNEQFF	TGCAGTGCTAGAGTAGCGGGAGGACGCAATGAGCAGTTCTTC
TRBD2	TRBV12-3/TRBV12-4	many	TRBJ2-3	CASSSSGGGTDTQYF	TGTGCCAGCAGTTCCTCGGGAGGGGGCACAGATACGCAGTATTTT
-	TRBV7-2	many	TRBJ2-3	CASSSTRETDTQYF	TGTGCCAGCAGCTCGACACGAGAAACAGATACGCAGTATTTT
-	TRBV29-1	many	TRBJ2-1	CSVEGRFYNEQFF	TGCAGCGTTGAAGGCAGGTTCTACAATGAGCAGTTCTTC
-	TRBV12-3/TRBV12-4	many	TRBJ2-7	CASSPFGQTYEQYF	TGTGCCAGCAGCCCATTCGGGCAGACCTACGAGCAGTACTTC
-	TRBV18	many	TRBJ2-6	CASFSGAPDVLTF	TGTGCCAGCTTCTCAGGGGCCCCTGACGTCCTGACTTTC
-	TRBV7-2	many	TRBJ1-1	CASRGDLNTEAFF	TGTGCCAGTCGGGGGGACCTGAACACTGAAGCTTTCTTT
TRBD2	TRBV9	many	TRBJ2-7	CASSLRGGSSYEQYF	TGTGCCAGCAGCCTGAGAGGCGGGAGCTCCTACGAGCAGTACTTC
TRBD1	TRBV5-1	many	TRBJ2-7	CASSLRGTGAYEQYF	TGCGCCAGCAGCTTGAGAGGGACAGGGGCCTACGAGCAGTACTTC
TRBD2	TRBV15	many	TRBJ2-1	CATSRTSGGLSYNEQFF	TGTGCCACCAGCCGGACTAGCGGGGGGCTCTCCTACAATGAGCAGTTCTTC